A selection of T cell receptor beta chains follows, all from one sample in a study of control samples from healthy donors and cancer patients. The assay was immunoSEQ multiplex PCR, and TCRdb's table has in-frame clones only and misses some. The sample yields about 94,000 clones, about nine tenths seen once. Source material: blood. These receptors originate from a woman younger than 35 in good health. Both conserved end residues are part of each CDR3. Fields, in order: D gene, clone size, V gene, J gene, CDR3 protein, CDR3 DNA. D genes are given only for firm matches. Rows give clone size only sometimes, using once, few, many, or a class for an expanded clone.

>NA|few|TRBV6-6|TRBJ2-1
CATETGKLSSYNEQFF
TGTGCCACCGAGACAGGTAAACTCAGCTCCTACAATGAGCAGTTCTTC
>TRBD1|NA|TRBV19|TRBJ2-7
CASSLSGTGEWLSSYEQYF
TGTGCCAGTAGCCTTTCCGGGACAGGAGAGTGGTTAAGCTCCTACGAGCAGTACTTC
>NA|NA|TRBV20-1|TRBJ2-7
CSAKSAYEQYF
TGCAGTGCTAAATCAGCCTACGAGCAGTACTTC
>TRBD1|once|TRBV7-9|TRBJ1-3
CASSSGGDTSGNTIYF
TGTGCCAGCAGCTCAGGGGGGGACACCTCTGGAAACACCATATATTTT
>NA|NA|TRBV20-1|TRBJ2-5
CSASGEGTGGETQYF
TGCAGTGCTAGTGGGGAGGGGACAGGAGGTGAGACCCAGTACTTC
>TRBD2|NA|TRBV7-2|TRBJ2-7
CASSFTTSGGTYEQYF
TGTGCCAGCAGCTTTACGACTAGCGGGGGGACCTACGAGCAGTACTTC
>TRBD1|NA|TRBV18|TRBJ2-1
CASSPLSPGQYNEQFF
TGTGCCAGCTCACCACTCTCTCCGGGACAGTACAATGAGCAGTTCTTC
>NA|NA|TRBV10-1|TRBJ1-4
CASSAGATNEKLFF
TGCGCCAGCAGTGCGGGGGCAACTAATGAAAAACTGTTTTTT
>TRBD1|NA|TRBV3-1/TRBV3-2|TRBJ1-2
CASSQFVDRDREDYGYTF
TGTGCCAGCAGCCAATTCGTGGATCGGGACAGGGAAGACTATGGCTACACCTTC
>NA|NA|TRBV24-1|TRBJ1-2
CATSERGSYGYTF
TGTGCCACCAGTGAACGGGGATCCTATGGCTACACCTTC
>NA|NA|TRBV7-2|TRBJ2-4
CASSLEGADIQYF
TGTGCCAGCAGCTTAGAGGGTGCAGACATTCAGTACTTC
>NA|NA|TRBV15|TRBJ1-2
CATSRGGEISNYGYTF
TGTGCCACCAGCAGAGGAGGGGAGATCTCTAACTATGGCTACACCTTC
>TRBD1|NA|TRBV9|TRBJ2-3
CASSVEGAGTDTQYF
TGTGCCAGCAGCGTAGAGGGGGCAGGGACAGATACGCAGTATTTT
>NA|NA|TRBV5-8|TRBJ1-2
CASSRTWGGADYGYTF
TGTGCCAGCAGCAGAACCTGGGGTGGTGCAGACTATGGCTACACCTTC
>NA|NA|TRBV2|TRBJ2-3
CASRDGLTTDTQYF
TGTGCCAGCAGGGACGGACTAACGACAGATACGCAGTATTTT
>TRBD2|once|TRBV2|TRBJ2-2
CASRGLAATGELFF
TGTGCCAGCAGAGGACTAGCAGCCACCGGGGAGCTGTTTTTT
>TRBD1|NA|TRBV7-8|TRBJ1-2
CASSLVQGYYGYTF
TGTGCCAGCAGCTTAGTACAGGGGTACTATGGCTACACCTTC
>NA|NA|TRBV5-1|TRBJ2-7
CASSLARDVPYEQYF
TGCGCCAGCAGCTTGGCCCGGGACGTCCCTTACGAGCAGTACTTC
>TRBD1|NA|TRBV7-8|TRBJ1-5
CASSPGTGNQPQHF
TGTGCCAGCAGCCCCGGGACAGGTAATCAGCCCCAGCATTTT
>NA|NA|TRBV27|TRBJ1-5
CASSLTGSNQPQHF
TGTGCCAGCAGTTTGACGGGAAGCAATCAGCCCCAGCATTTT
>NA|NA|TRBV4-2|TRBJ2-7
CASSQVPGVSSYEQYF
TGTGCCAGCAGCCAAGTTCCGGGGGTGAGCTCCTACGAGCAGTACTTC
>NA|NA|TRBV5-1|TRBJ1-2
CASSLAGGGGYTF
TGCGCCAGCAGCTTGGCCGGGGGTGGTGGCTACACCTTC
>NA|NA|TRBV21-1|TRBJ2-5
CASSKVLGAMGRTGSFETQYF
TGTGCCAGCAGCAAAGTTTTGGGTGCGATGGGTCGGACAGGGAGTTTTGAGACCCAGTACTTC
>NA|NA|TRBV6-5|TRBJ1-3
CASSYDGVGNTIYF
TGTGCCAGCAGTTACGATGGCGTGGGAAACACCATATATTTT
>NA|NA|TRBV11-2|TRBJ2-1
CASSPQGNEQFF
TGTGCCAGCAGCCCTCAGGGCAATGAGCAGTTCTTC
>NA|NA|TRBV7-8|TRBJ1-1
CASSSGSEAFF
TGTGCCAGCAGCTCAGGTTCTGAAGCTTTCTTT
>NA|NA|TRBV19|TRBJ1-2
CAIQDRSIEGYTF
TGTGCCATCCAGGACCGGAGCATAGAGGGCTACACCTTC
>NA|NA|TRBV27|TRBJ1-2
CATKKPGANYGYTF
TGTGCCACCAAAAAGCCGGGCGCTAACTATGGCTACACCTTC
>NA|NA|TRBV10-3|TRBJ1-2
CAITDSGTNYGYTF
TGTGCCATCACCGACTCGGGAACTAACTATGGCTACACCTTC
>TRBD1|NA|TRBV24-1|TRBJ1-2
CATSGQRQGANYGYTF
TGTGCCACCAGTGGGCAGAGACAGGGAGCTAACTATGGCTACACCTTC
>NA|once|TRBV9|TRBJ1-2
CASSSGQGSYYGYTF
TGTGCCAGCAGCTCCGGACAAGGGTCCTATTATGGCTACACCTTC
>TRBD1|NA|TRBV6-2/TRBV6-3|TRBJ2-7
CASSFDPSGTGPYEQYF
TGTGCCAGCAGTTTCGACCCCTCCGGGACAGGGCCCTACGAGCAGTACTTC
>NA|NA|TRBV25-1|TRBJ2-7
CASSAAGPRYEQYF
TGTGCCAGCAGTGCAGCAGGGCCAAGATACGAGCAGTACTTC
>NA|NA|TRBV4-1|TRBJ2-7
CASSQAAEVFSYEQYF
TGCGCCAGCAGCCAAGCGGCAGAAGTCTTCTCCTACGAGCAGTACTTC
>TRBD1|few|TRBV5-5|TRBJ1-6
CASSWDRLPLHF
TGTGCCAGCAGCTGGGACAGGCTACCCCTCCACTTT
>NA|NA|TRBV4-1|TRBJ1-3
CASSLVLSGNTIYF
TGCGCCAGCAGCCTTGTCCTCTCTGGAAACACCATATATTTT
>TRBD1|NA|TRBV29-1|TRBJ1-4
CSAPTGTNEKLFF
TGCAGCGCTCCGACAGGGACTAATGAAAAACTGTTTTTT
>TRBD2|NA|TRBV11-3|TRBJ2-2
CASSAGLAGGDTGELFF
TGTGCCAGCAGCGCGGGACTAGCGGGGGGGGATACCGGGGAGCTGTTTTTT
>NA|NA|TRBV11-2|TRBJ1-1
CASSFPRGGQPEAFF
TGTGCCAGCAGCTTTCCGCGAGGGGGGCAGCCTGAAGCTTTCTTT
>NA|NA|TRBV24-1|TRBJ2-2
CATSDPRAGENTGELFF
TGTGCCACCAGTGATCCCCGGGCAGGCGAGAACACCGGGGAGCTGTTTTTT
>TRBD1|NA|TRBV6-1|TRBJ1-4
CASSEGQGAEKLFF
TGTGCCAGCAGTGAGGGACAGGGGGCTGAAAAACTGTTTTTT
>TRBD2|once|TRBV9|TRBJ2-1
CASNREAGGYNEQFF
TGTGCCAGCAATAGGGAGGCGGGGGGCTACAATGAGCAGTTCTTC
>NA|NA|TRBV27|TRBJ2-3
CASSLWGDTQYF
TGTGCCAGCAGTTTATGGGGGGATACGCAGTATTTT
>NA|NA|TRBV11-2|TRBJ1-1
CASTRPGGTGAFF
TGTGCCAGCACCCGACCGGGGGGGACCGGAGCTTTCTTT
>TRBD1|NA|TRBV25-1|TRBJ1-4
CASSRGQGGTTNEKLFF
TGTGCCAGCAGTCGGGGACAGGGAGGCACAACTAATGAAAAACTGTTTTTT
>NA|NA|TRBV5-1|TRBJ2-1
CATHEGGGFSYNEQFF
TGCGCCACACACGAAGGGGGGGGTTTTTCCTACAATGAGCAGTTCTTC
>NA|NA|TRBV6-5|TRBJ1-2
CASRAFQANYGYTF
TGTGCCAGCAGAGCCTTTCAAGCTAACTATGGCTACACCTTC
>NA|NA|TRBV27|TRBJ2-1
CASSVKGRLPSYNEQFF
TGTGCCAGCAGTGTTAAGGGTAGACTGCCCTCCTACAATGAGCAGTTCTTC
>TRBD1|few|TRBV6-4|TRBJ1-6
CASSDSEQGTSPLHF
TGTGCCAGCAGTGACTCGGAACAGGGGACTTCACCCCTCCACTTT
>NA|NA|TRBV10-2|TRBJ1-1
CASSESGRDTEAFF
TGCGCCAGCAGTGAGTCGGGACGCGACACTGAAGCTTTCTTT
>TRBD1|NA|TRBV18|TRBJ1-5
CASSSRTGGDQPQHF
TGTGCCAGCTCATCTCGGACAGGGGGCGATCAGCCCCAGCATTTT
>TRBD1|NA|TRBV27|TRBJ1-6
CASSLRPPGQLYNSPLHF
TGTGCCAGCAGTTTGCGTCCTCCGGGACAGCTCTATAATTCACCCCTCCACTTT
>TRBD1|NA|TRBV25-1|TRBJ2-1
CASSAGTDYNEQFF
TGTGCCAGCAGCGCAGGGACAGACTACAATGAGCAGTTCTTC